This TCR beta chain was sequenced in a study of blood T cell repertoires in COVID-19. How the authors handled the data: Counts of nucleated cells, estimated from reference gene primer amplification, were obtained. The protocol was immunoSEQ multiplex PCR, while the TCRdb copy is restricted to in-frame clones and leaves out a portion. The V and J calls and clone size come from that table; D and trimming were worked out from the DNA. Of roughly 400,000 clones in the sample, nearly 90% were seen once. From germline, CDR1 is LGHNT and CDR2 FRNRAP. V lost 7 bases, J lost 0 bases, and 10 bases lay in between. The CDR3 loop spans 13 amino acids.

The rearrangement joins TRBV12-5 to TRBJ2-7, with unresolved D. The sample taken for sequencing was PBMCs or T cells enriched from blood (not recorded which). The source is a woman younger than 45 who had recovered from COVID-19. The CDR3 DNA reads TGTGCTAGTGTAAGTAGCTTCTCCTACGAGCAGTACTTC. Its translation: CASVSSFSYEQYF.